This TCR beta chain comes out of a study of human T cells and chemical hapten exposure. RNA extraction used unfractionated whole blood as the source of total RNA. In the library, unique molecular identifiers were attached to individual cDNA molecules. TCRdb fed the 5' RACE reads into MiXCR, producing one record per CDR3 protein. The table shows approximately 110,000 distinct CDR3 sequences, with approximately 19% occurring only once. Trimming at V came to 3 bases and at J to 8 bases, leaving 5 bases not matched to a gene. From germline, CDR1 is MDHEN and CDR2 SYDVKM. The CDR3 length is 14 residues. The rearrangement joins TRBV28 to TRBJ1-4; 8 positions match TRBD1. This TCR was recovered from a human donor in good health. CDR3 DNA sequence: TGTGCCAGCAGTTTTCAGGGGGCTCGAGAAAAACTGTTTTTT. It is translated as CASSFQGAREKLFF.